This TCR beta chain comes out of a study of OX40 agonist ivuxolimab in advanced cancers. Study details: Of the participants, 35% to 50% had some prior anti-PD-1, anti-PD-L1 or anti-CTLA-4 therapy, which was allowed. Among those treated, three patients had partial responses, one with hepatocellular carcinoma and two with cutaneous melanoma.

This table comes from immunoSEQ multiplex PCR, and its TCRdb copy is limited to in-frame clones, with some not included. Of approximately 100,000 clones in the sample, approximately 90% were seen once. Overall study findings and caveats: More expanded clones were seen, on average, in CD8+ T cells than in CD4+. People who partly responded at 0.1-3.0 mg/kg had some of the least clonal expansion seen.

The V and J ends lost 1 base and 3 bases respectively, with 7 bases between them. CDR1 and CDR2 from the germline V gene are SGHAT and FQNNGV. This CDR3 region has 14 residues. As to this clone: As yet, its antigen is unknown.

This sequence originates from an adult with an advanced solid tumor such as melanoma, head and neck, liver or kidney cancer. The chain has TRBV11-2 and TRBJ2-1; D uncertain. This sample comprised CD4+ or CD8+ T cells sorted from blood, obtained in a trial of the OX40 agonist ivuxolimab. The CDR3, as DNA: TGTGCCAGCAGCTTAGTGGTGGGCTACAATGAGCAGTTCTTC. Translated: CASSLVVGYNEQFF. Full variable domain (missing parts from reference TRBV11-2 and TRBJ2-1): EAGVAQSPRYKIIEKRQSVAFWCNPISGHATLYWYQQILGQGPKLLIQFQNNGVVDDSQLPKDRFSAERLKGVDSTLKIQPAKLEDSAVYLCASSLVVGYNEQFFGPGTRLTVL.